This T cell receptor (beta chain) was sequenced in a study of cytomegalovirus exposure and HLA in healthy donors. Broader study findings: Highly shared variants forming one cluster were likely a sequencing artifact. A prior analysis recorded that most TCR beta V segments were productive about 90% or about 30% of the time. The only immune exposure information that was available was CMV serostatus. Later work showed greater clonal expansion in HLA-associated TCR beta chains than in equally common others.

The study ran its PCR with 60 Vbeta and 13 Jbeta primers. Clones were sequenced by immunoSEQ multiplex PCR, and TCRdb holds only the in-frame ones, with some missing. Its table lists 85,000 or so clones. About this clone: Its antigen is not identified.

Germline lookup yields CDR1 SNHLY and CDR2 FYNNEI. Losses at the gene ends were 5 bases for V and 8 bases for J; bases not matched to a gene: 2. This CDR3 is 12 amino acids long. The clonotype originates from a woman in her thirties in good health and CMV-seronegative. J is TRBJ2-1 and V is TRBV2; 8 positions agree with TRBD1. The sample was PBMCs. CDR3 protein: CASSSTGDEQFF. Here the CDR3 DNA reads TGTGCCAGCAGTTCGACAGGGGATGAGCAGTTCTTC. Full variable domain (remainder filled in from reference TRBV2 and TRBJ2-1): EPEVTQTPSHQVTQMGQEVILRCVPISNHLYFYWYRQILGQKVEFLVSFYNNEISEKSEIFDDQFSVERPDGSNFTLKIRSTKLEDSAMYFCASSSTGDEQFFGPGTRLTVL.